This T cell receptor (beta chain) comes out of a study of identical twins. TCRdb re-derived calls from the 5' RACE reads in MiXCR, one entry per CDR3 protein. The sample carries around 550,000 distinct CDR3 sequences, 12% to 15% recorded once. Per the germline V gene, CDR1 is SGDLS and CDR2 is YYNGEE. CDR3 size: 15 residues. V lost 0 bases, J lost 2 bases, and 2 bases stayed unmatched. A further study also used this sample, focusing on yellow fever vaccine responses in identical twins.

Sequenced sample: CD4+ T cells sorted from blood. The receptor was isolated from a woman younger than 30 in good health. The chain combines TRBV9 with TRBJ2-1; 7 bases agree with TRBD2. In DNA form, the CDR3 reads TGTGCCAGCAGCGTAGAGGGAGGGCCCTACAATGAGCAGTTCTTC. Its translation: CASSVEGGPYNEQFF. The full variable domain, with the rest looked up from reference TRBV9 and TRBJ2-1, is DSGVTQTPKHLITATGQRVTLRCSPRSGDLSVYWYQQSLDQGLQFLIQYYNGEERAKGNILERFSAQQFPDLHSELNLSSLELGDSALYFCASSVEGGPYNEQFFGPGTRLTVL.